A selection of T cell receptor beta chains follows, all from one sample in a study of blood T cell repertoires in COVID-19. Sequencing was performed with immunoSEQ multiplex PCR; in TCRdb, only in-frame clones are kept and a portion is missing. Among hundreds of thousands of clones listed, over 75% were seen once. The sequenced sample was PBMCs or T cells enriched from blood (not recorded which). Receptors were obtained from a man aged 25 to 40 who had recovered from COVID-19. CDR3s leave out the opening cysteine and the closing phenylalanine or tryptophan.

CDR3 length: 11; V gene: TRBV5-1; J gene: TRBJ1-5; CDR3 protein: ASSPEGGKPQH
CDR3 length: 11; V gene: TRBV12-3/TRBV12-4; J gene: TRBJ2-2; CDR3 protein: ASSRDSTGELF
CDR3 length: 13; V gene: TRBV28; J gene: TRBJ2-2; CDR3 protein: ASTMSTANTGELF
CDR3 length: 12; V gene: TRBV7-2; J gene: TRBJ1-2; CDR3 protein: ASRPDRGNYGYT
CDR3 length: 15; V gene: TRBV28; J gene: TRBJ2-7; CDR3 protein: ASSFPSGRKGRLEQY
CDR3 length: 12; V gene: TRBV5-4; J gene: TRBJ2-7; CDR3 protein: ASSLAGRANQQY
CDR3 length: 12; V gene: TRBV7-9; J gene: TRBJ2-5; CDR3 protein: ASSLQGLRETQY
CDR3 length: 14; V gene: TRBV7-9; J gene: TRBJ2-2; CDR3 protein: ASSLTPSGNTGELF
CDR3 length: 13; V gene: TRBV5-1; J gene: TRBJ1-4; CDR3 protein: ASSGGRGRGEKLF
CDR3 length: 12; V gene: TRBV19; J gene: TRBJ1-2; CDR3 protein: ASSTTRESYGYT
CDR3 length: 13; V gene: TRBV20-1; J gene: TRBJ2-5; CDR3 protein: RASGLAGGVETQY
CDR3 length: 12; V gene: TRBV13; J gene: TRBJ2-5; CDR3 protein: ASSLEGGRETQY
CDR3 length: 12; V gene: TRBV19; J gene: TRBJ1-2; CDR3 protein: ASSTGDSNYGYT
CDR3 length: 12; V gene: TRBV7-3; J gene: TRBJ2-3; CDR3 protein: ASSLGSGQGTQY
CDR3 length: 12; V gene: TRBV6-5; J gene: TRBJ1-6; CDR3 protein: ASSYSGGRSPLH
CDR3 length: 14; V gene: TRBV3-1/TRBV3-2; J gene: TRBJ2-6; CDR3 protein: ASSAGQISGANVLT
CDR3 length: 10; V gene: TRBV10-1; J gene: TRBJ2-2; CDR3 protein: ATTGDTGELF
CDR3 length: 13; V gene: TRBV14; J gene: TRBJ1-3; CDR3 protein: ASSQNTGAGNTIY
CDR3 length: 13; V gene: TRBV7-8; J gene: TRBJ2-7; CDR3 protein: ASGGTSGKVYEQY
CDR3 length: 13; V gene: TRBV18; J gene: TRBJ2-1; CDR3 protein: ASSPPNADLSEQF
CDR3 length: 14; V gene: TRBV6-5; J gene: TRBJ2-1; CDR3 protein: ASSYSGTSGYNEQF
CDR3 length: 14; V gene: TRBV7-3; J gene: TRBJ2-2; CDR3 protein: ASSLNPDSPTGELF
CDR3 length: 14; V gene: TRBV5-1; J gene: TRBJ2-7; CDR3 protein: ASSLEVAGGPYEQY
CDR3 length: 14; V gene: TRBV3-1/TRBV3-2; J gene: TRBJ2-3; CDR3 protein: ASSRKWEGGTDTQY
CDR3 length: 11; V gene: TRBV5-1; J gene: TRBJ2-7; CDR3 protein: ASSLEQGYEQY
CDR3 length: 13; V gene: TRBV11-2; J gene: TRBJ2-5; CDR3 protein: ASSLVGGRQETQY
CDR3 length: 13; V gene: TRBV19; J gene: TRBJ2-1; CDR3 protein: ASSIIGRKDNEQF
CDR3 length: 11; V gene: TRBV19; J gene: TRBJ1-2; CDR3 protein: ASSIGQGGGYT
CDR3 length: 11; V gene: TRBV28; J gene: TRBJ1-2; CDR3 protein: ASSKTVIYGYT
CDR3 length: 14; V gene: TRBV15; J gene: TRBJ1-5; CDR3 protein: ATSGNREGGNQPQH
CDR3 length: 12; V gene: TRBV28; J gene: TRBJ1-3; CDR3 protein: ASEEAGSGNTIY
CDR3 length: 14; V gene: TRBV4-1; J gene: TRBJ2-1; CDR3 protein: ASSQLGLAGVHEQF
CDR3 length: 13; V gene: TRBV15; J gene: TRBJ2-7; CDR3 protein: ATSRSLGGAYEQY
CDR3 length: 12; V gene: TRBV10-2; J gene: TRBJ2-1; CDR3 protein: ASIPGQTLDEQF
CDR3 length: 12; V gene: TRBV10-3; J gene: TRBJ1-3; CDR3 protein: AAGQGISGNTIY
CDR3 length: 13; V gene: TRBV28; J gene: TRBJ2-7; CDR3 protein: ASSLGTSGSYEQY
CDR3 length: 13; V gene: TRBV5-1; J gene: TRBJ2-3; CDR3 protein: ASSDYSGSPDTQY
CDR3 length: 20; V gene: TRBV5-1; J gene: TRBJ2-7; CDR3 protein: ASSLSPPSGGRVFARPSEQY
CDR3 length: 12; V gene: TRBV27; J gene: TRBJ1-5; CDR3 protein: ASSLAGGDQPQH
CDR3 length: 14; V gene: TRBV3-1/TRBV3-2; J gene: TRBJ1-1; CDR3 protein: ASSRRTGAENTEAF
CDR3 length: 12; V gene: TRBV3-1/TRBV3-2; J gene: TRBJ1-1; CDR3 protein: ASSRQGLNTEAF
CDR3 length: 13; V gene: TRBV20-1; J gene: TRBJ2-7; CDR3 protein: SASGFRTGTYEQY
CDR3 length: 11; V gene: TRBV7-3; J gene: TRBJ2-3; CDR3 protein: ASSLIFTDTQY
CDR3 length: 15; V gene: TRBV28; J gene: TRBJ1-5; CDR3 protein: ASSSAIGTDLNQPQH
CDR3 length: 13; V gene: TRBV19; J gene: TRBJ1-1; CDR3 protein: ASNIGTGATTEAF
CDR3 length: 10; V gene: TRBV7-9; J gene: TRBJ1-1; CDR3 protein: ASSDDRDRAF